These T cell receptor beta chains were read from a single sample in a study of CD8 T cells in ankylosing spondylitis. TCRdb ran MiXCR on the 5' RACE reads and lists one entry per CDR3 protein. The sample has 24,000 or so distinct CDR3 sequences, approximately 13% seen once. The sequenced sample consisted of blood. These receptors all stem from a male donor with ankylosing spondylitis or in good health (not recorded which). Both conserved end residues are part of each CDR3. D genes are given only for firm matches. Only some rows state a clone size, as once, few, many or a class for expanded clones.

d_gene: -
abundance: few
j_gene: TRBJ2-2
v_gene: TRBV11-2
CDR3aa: CASSPERDGGELFF
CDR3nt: TGTGCCAGCAGCCCAGAACGGGATGGCGGGGAGCTGTTTTTT

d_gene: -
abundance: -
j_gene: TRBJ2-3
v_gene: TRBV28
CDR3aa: CASSSPTDTQYF
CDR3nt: TGTGCCAGCAGTTCTCCCACAGATACGCAGTATTTT

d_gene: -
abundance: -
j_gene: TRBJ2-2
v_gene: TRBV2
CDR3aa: CASSITLPNTGELFF
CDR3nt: TGTGCCAGCAGTATAACCTTGCCGAACACCGGGGAGCTGTTTTTT

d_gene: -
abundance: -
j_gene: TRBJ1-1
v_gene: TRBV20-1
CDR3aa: CSARDGSLTAEAFF
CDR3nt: TGCAGTGCTAGAGATGGCTCACTGACGGCTGAAGCTTTCTTT

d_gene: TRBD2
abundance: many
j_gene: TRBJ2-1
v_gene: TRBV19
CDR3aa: CASRRTSGRPYNEQFF
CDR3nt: TGTGCCAGTCGACGGACTAGCGGGAGACCCTACAATGAGCAGTTCTTC

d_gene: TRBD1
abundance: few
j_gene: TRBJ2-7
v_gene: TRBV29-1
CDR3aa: CSVGDSYEQYF
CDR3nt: TGCAGCGTCGGGGACAGCTACGAGCAGTACTTC

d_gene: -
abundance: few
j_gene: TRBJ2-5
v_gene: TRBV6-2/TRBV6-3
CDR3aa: CASRRTGKETQYF
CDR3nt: TGTGCCAGCAGGCGGACTGGAAAAGAGACCCAGTACTTC

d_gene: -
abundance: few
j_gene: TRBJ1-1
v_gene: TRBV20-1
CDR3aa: CSAYLNTEAFF
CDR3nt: TGCAGTGCTTATCTGAACACTGAAGCTTTCTTT

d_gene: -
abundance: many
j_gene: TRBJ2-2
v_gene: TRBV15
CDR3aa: CATSARGRAGELFF
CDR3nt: TGTGCCACCAGCGCGCGGGGTAGGGCTGGGGAGCTGTTTTTT

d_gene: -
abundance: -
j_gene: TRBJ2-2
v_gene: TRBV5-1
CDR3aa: CASSLGGDAGELFF
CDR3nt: TGCGCCAGCAGCTTGGGAGGGGATGCCGGGGAGCTGTTTTTT

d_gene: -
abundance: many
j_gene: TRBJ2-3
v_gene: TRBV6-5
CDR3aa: CATRVDNGADTQYF
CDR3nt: TGTGCTACACGTGTTGACAATGGTGCAGATACGCAGTATTTT

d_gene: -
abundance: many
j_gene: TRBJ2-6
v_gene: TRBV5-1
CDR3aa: CASSLDLTGANVLTF
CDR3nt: TGCGCCAGCAGCTTGGATCTGACTGGGGCCAACGTCCTGACTTTC

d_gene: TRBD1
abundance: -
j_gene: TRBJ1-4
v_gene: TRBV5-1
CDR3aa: CASASQGVNEKLFF
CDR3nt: TGCGCCAGCGCGTCACAGGGGGTTAATGAAAAACTGTTTTTT

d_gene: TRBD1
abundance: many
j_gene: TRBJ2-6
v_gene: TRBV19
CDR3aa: CASRNDRDLLNGANVLTF
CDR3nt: TGTGCCAGTAGGAATGACAGGGACCTTTTGAATGGGGCCAACGTCCTGACTTTC

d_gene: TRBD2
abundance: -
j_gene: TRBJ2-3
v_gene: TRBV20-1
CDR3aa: CSARSGAGDTDTQYF
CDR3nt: TGCAGTGCTAGATCGGGAGCGGGGGACACAGATACGCAGTATTTT

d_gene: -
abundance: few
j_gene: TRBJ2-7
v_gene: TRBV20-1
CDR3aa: CSARGAGMGYEQYF
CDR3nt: TGCAGTGCTAGGGGGGCAGGTATGGGCTACGAGCAGTACTTC

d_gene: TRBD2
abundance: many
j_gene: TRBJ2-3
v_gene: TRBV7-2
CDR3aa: CASSVTSGGAVDTQYF
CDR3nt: TGTGCCAGCAGCGTCACTAGCGGGGGGGCTGTAGATACGCAGTATTTT

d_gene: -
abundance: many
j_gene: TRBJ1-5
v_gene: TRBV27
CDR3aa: CASSDTSKQPQHF
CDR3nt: TGTGCCAGCAGCGACACTAGCAAACAGCCCCAGCATTTT

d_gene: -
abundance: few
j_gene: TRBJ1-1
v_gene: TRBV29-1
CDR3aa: CSGAPNRANTEAFF
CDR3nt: TGCAGCGGTGCCCCTAACAGGGCGAACACTGAAGCTTTCTTT

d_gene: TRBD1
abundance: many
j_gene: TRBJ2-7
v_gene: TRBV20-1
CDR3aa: CSAHGQAYEQYF
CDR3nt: TGCAGTGCTCACGGACAGGCCTACGAGCAGTACTTC

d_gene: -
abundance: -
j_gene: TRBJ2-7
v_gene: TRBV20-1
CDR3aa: CSARDGAGRNEQYF
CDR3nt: TGCAGTGCTAGAGATGGAGCTGGAAGGAACGAGCAGTACTTC

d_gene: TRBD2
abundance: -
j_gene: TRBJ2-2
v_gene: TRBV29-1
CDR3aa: CSVEHPAGGPDTGELFF
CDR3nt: TGCAGCGTTGAACATCCAGCGGGGGGGCCTGACACCGGGGAGCTGTTTTTT

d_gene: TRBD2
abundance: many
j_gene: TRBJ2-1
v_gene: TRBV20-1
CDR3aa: CSTSSGFSLNNEQFF
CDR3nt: TGCAGTACGTCTAGCGGGTTTTCCCTTAACAATGAGCAGTTCTTC

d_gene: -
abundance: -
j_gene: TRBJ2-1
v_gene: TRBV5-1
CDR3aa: CASTDGGNTYNEQFF
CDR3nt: TGCGCCAGCACCGATGGGGGGAACACCTACAATGAGCAGTTCTTC

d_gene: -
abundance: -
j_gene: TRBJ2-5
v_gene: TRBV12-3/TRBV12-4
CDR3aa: CASSFLVETQYF
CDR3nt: TGTGCCAGCAGTTTTCTCGTGGAGACCCAGTACTTC

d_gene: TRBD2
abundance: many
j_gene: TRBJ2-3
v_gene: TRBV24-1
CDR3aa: CATSASGSWDTQYF
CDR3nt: TGTGCCACCAGTGCTAGCGGGAGTTGGGATACGCAGTATTTT

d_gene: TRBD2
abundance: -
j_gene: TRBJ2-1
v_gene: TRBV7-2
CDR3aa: CASSLGLAGGSNEQFF
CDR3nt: TGTGCCAGCAGCTTAGGTCTAGCGGGGGGTAGCAATGAGCAGTTCTTC

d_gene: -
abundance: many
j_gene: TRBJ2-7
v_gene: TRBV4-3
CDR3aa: CASSRIRGGEQYF
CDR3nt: TGCGCCAGCAGCCGCATCAGGGGCGGCGAGCAGTACTTC

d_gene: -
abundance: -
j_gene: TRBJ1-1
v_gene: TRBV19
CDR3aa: CASSIGQNTEAFF
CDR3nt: TGTGCCAGTAGTATTGGACAGAACACTGAAGCTTTCTTT

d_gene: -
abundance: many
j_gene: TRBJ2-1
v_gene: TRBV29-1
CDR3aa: CSVEDRLVSSEQFF
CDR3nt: TGCAGCGTTGAAGATCGGCTAGTATCGAGTGAGCAGTTCTTC

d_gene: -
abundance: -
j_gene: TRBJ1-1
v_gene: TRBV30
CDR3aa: CAWKTVRVTEAFF
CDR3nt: TGTGCCTGGAAGACAGTACGTGTGACTGAAGCTTTCTTT

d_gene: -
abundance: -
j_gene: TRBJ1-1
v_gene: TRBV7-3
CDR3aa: CASSLTREDTEAFF
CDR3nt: TGTGCCAGCAGCTTAACCAGGGAGGACACTGAAGCTTTCTTT

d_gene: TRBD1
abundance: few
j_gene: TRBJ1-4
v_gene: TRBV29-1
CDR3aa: CSVAGTDNEKLFF
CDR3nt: TGCAGCGTGGCCGGGACAGATAATGAAAAACTGTTTTTT

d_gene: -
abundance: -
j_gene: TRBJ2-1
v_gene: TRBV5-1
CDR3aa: CASSLAGSAASYNEQFF
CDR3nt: TGCGCCAGCAGCTTGGCCGGGTCAGCGGCCTCCTACAATGAGCAGTTCTTC

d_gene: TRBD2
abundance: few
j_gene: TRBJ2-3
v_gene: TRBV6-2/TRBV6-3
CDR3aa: CASSYLRTSGADTQYF
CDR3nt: TGTGCCAGCAGTTACCTCCGGACTAGCGGGGCAGATACGCAGTATTTT

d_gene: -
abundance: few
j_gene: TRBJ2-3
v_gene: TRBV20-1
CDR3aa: CSASFPGEADTQYF
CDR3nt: TGCAGTGCTAGTTTCCCGGGAGAGGCAGATACGCAGTATTTT

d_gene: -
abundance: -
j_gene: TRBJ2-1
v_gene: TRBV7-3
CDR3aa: CASSLSGNNEQFF
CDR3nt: TGTGCCAGCAGCTTAAGCGGAAACAATGAGCAGTTCTTC

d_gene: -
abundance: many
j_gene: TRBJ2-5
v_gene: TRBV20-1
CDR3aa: CSARARQVKLQETQYF
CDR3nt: TGCAGTGCTAGGGCGCGACAAGTTAAGCTTCAAGAGACCCAGTACTTC

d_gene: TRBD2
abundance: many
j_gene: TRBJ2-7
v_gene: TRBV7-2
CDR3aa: CASSPSGSYEQYF
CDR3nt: TGTGCCAGCAGCCCTAGCGGGAGCTACGAGCAGTACTTC

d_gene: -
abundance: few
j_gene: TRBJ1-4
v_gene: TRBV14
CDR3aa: CASSQDLTVEKLFF
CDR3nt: TGTGCCAGCAGCCAAGATTTGACCGTAGAAAAACTGTTTTTT

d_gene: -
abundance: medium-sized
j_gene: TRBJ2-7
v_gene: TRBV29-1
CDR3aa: CSVPGIREQYF
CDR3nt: TGCAGCGTTCCCGGGATTCGAGAGCAGTACTTC

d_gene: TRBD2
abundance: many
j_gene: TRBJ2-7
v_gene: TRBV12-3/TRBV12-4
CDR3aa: CASSWREASYEQYF
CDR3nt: TGTGCCAGCAGTTGGCGGGAGGCCTCCTACGAGCAGTACTTC

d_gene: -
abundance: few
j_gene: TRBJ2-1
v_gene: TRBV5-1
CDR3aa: CASSKGGEQFF
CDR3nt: TGCGCCAGCAGCAAGGGTGGTGAGCAGTTCTTC

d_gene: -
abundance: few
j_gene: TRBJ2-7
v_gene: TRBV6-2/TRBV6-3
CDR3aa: CASSYLRDPPTEQYF
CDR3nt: TGTGCCAGCAGTTACTTAAGGGACCCACCTACAGAGCAGTACTTC

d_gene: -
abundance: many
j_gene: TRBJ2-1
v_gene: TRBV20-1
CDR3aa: CSAMGRGGNNEQFF
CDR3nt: TGCAGTGCGATGGGACGTGGGGGAAACAATGAGCAGTTCTTC

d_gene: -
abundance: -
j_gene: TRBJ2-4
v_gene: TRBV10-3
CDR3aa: CAISDGAAADRSKNIQYF
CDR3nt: TGTGCCATCAGTGACGGGGCAGCGGCAGACCGGTCCAAAAACATTCAGTACTTC